This is a list of T cell receptor beta chains from one sample in a study of T cell repertoires in cytomegalovirus infection. TCRdb redid the calling of the reads with MiXCR, one entry per CDR3 protein. The sample consists of fewer than 700,000 distinct CDR3 sequences, more than 20% of them appearing once. The specimen sequenced was CD8+ T cells from PBMCs. These receptors originate from a human donor in good health (CMV status not recorded). Some clones in this sample may be carry-over from other donors' samples. Each CDR3 is given with its conserved first and last residue. Fields, in order: J gene, D gene, clone size, V gene, CDR3 DNA, CDR3 protein. The D gene is left open where the match is weak. The size field is filled for only some rows; it gives once, few, many or a size class.

TRBJ2-5,-,few,TRBV5-6,TGTGCCAGCAGCTCTCCGGGACCCCCGTACCAAGAGACCCAGTACTTC,CASSSPGPPYQETQYF
TRBJ1-2,TRBD1,-,TRBV13,TGTGCCAGCCACGAGGCGAACAGGGGGGGCTATGGCTACACCTTC,CASHEANRGGYGYTF
TRBJ2-2,-,-,TRBV29-1,TGCACCTACAAGAGGGGGGGGGGCAACACCGGGGAGCTGTTTTTT,CTYKRGGGNTGELFF
TRBJ1-6,-,-,TRBV20-1,TGCAGGGCGACACCTCAGGGGATTTATAATTCACCCCTCCACTTT,CRATPQGIYNSPLHF
TRBJ2-2,TRBD1,-,TRBV14,TGTGCCAGCAGCCAAACGGGACAGGGGGCTTACGGGGAGCTGTTTTTT,CASSQTGQGAYGELFF
TRBJ1-5,TRBD1,few,TRBV6-1,TGTGCCAGCATTACGACAGGGGCCCCAAATCAGCCCCAGCATTTT,CASITTGAPNQPQHF
TRBJ2-2,TRBD1,-,TRBV15,TGTGCCACCCTCCGGGACAGGGAATTCGCCGGGGAGCTGTTTTTT,CATLRDREFAGELFF
TRBJ1-6,-,few,TRBV6-1,TGTGCCAGCAGTGGAGGACCTGGGGCTTCACCCCTCCACTTT,CASSGGPGASPLHF
TRBJ2-3,TRBD2,many,TRBV7-2,TGTGCCAGCAGCTGGGGTAGCGGGGGTTATACAGATACGCAGTATTTT,CASSWGSGGYTDTQYF
TRBJ2-5,TRBD2,many,TRBV12-3/TRBV12-4,TGTGCCAGCAGTACCGGGGGGGCAGGGGAGACCCAGTACTTC,CASSTGGAGETQYF
TRBJ2-1,TRBD1,-,TRBV4-1,TGCGCCAGCAGCCTGTCTGGACAGGTAGACTACAATGAGCAGTTCTTC,CASSLSGQVDYNEQFF
TRBJ2-4,TRBD1,-,TRBV12-3/TRBV12-4,TGTGCCAGCAGTCCACAGGGGGTTAAGGTCATTCAGTACTTC,CASSPQGVKVIQYF
TRBJ1-6,-,few,TRBV7-2,TGTGCCAGCAGCTTAGGTTTAGGGGATTCACCCCTCCACTTT,CASSLGLGDSPLHF
TRBJ1-4,-,-,TRBV7-9,TGTGCCAGCACCCCGGTCGCAACTAATGAAAAACTGTTTTTT,CASTPVATNEKLFF
TRBJ2-1,-,many,TRBV7-2,TGTGCCAGCAGCATAGAGTTGACCTACAATGAGCAGTTCTTC,CASSIELTYNEQFF
TRBJ1-1,-,-,TRBV20-1,TGCAGTGCCGGGTGGGGAAGTAACACTGAAGCTTTCTTT,CSAGWGSNTEAFF
TRBJ2-5,-,many,TRBV7-6,TGTGCCAGCAGCGGCCCACGGGGCTTAGGAGAGACCCAGTACTTC,CASSGPRGLGETQYF
TRBJ2-3,TRBD2,many,TRBV7-2,TGTGCCAGCAGCTTAGTAGCGGGGGGGCAAGGAGATACGCAGTATTTT,CASSLVAGGQGDTQYF
TRBJ2-7,-,many,TRBV14,TGTGCCAGCAGCCAAGGCCTGGAGCAGTACTTC,CASSQGLEQYF
TRBJ2-5,TRBD1,-,TRBV5-1,TGCGCCAGCAGCTTGGGACAGGGATTTCGCCAAGAGACCCAGTACTTC,CASSLGQGFRQETQYF
TRBJ2-1,-,many,TRBV7-2,TGTGCCAGCAGCTTACCCCGAGACGGTTCCTCCTACAATGAGCAGTTCTTC,CASSLPRDGSSYNEQFF
TRBJ2-2,-,many,TRBV12-3/TRBV12-4,TGTGCCAGCAGTCTCGCCCTAGGGCCCGGGGAGCTGTTTTTT,CASSLALGPGELFF
TRBJ1-4,-,-,TRBV7-9,TGTGCCAGCAGCTTTGCCGGGGGCAAACTGTTTTTT,CASSFAGGKLFF
TRBJ1-1,-,-,TRBV2,TGTGCCAGCAGGGGCATTCGGAAAGCTTTCTTT,CASRGIRKAFF
TRBJ1-2,TRBD1,few,TRBV10-3,TGTGCCATTGGGACAGATAACTATGGCTACACCTTC,CAIGTDNYGYTF
TRBJ2-6,TRBD1,-,TRBV7-9,TGTGCCCAACCCCCGGGACAGGGGAGGTTTGGGGCCAACGTCCTGACTTTC,CAQPPGQGRFGANVLTF
TRBJ2-1,-,many,TRBV7-2,TGTGCCAGCAGCCCACGAAAGACGAGGTCGGGGGACAATGAGCAGTTCTTC,CASSPRKTRSGDNEQFF
TRBJ2-1,TRBD2,-,TRBV10-3,TGTGCCACCAAAGTAGCGGGGGGAGGTAATGAGCAGTTCTTC,CATKVAGGGNEQFF